The source of this T cell receptor beta chain is a study of CD8 T cells in ankylosing spondylitis. One entry per CDR3 protein, called by TCRdb with MiXCR from the 5' RACE reads. The sample carries fewer than 750,000 distinct CDR3 sequences, under 20% recorded once. As for this clonotype: Its antigen is as yet unknown.

General observations from the study: Disease-linked clones were found to be CD8+ and relatively rare in peripheral blood. Fewer than 10 highly homologous variants formed a TCR beta motif that appeared characteristic of ankylosing spondylitis blood.

The sequence was obtained from a male donor with ankylosing spondylitis. Sequencing was performed on blood, either unsorted or a sorted T cell fraction (not recorded which).

The CDR3 protein is CASSTTGDLEAFF. CDR3 nucleotide sequence: TGTGCCAGCAGCACGACAGGGGACCTTGAAGCTTTCTTT. The chain is built from TRBV11-2 and TRBJ1-1, with 8 bases lining up with TRBD1. CDR1 is SGHAT, CDR2 FQNNGV, per germline. V was pared by 5 bases and J by 7 bases, with 6 bases of the junction left unmatched. The CDR3 extends over 13 amino acids.